The 28 T cell receptor beta chains reported below all come from one sample, sequenced in a study of cytomegalovirus exposure and HLA in healthy donors. PCR employed 60 Vbeta and 13 Jbeta primers. Profiled with immunoSEQ multiplex PCR; TCRdb holds only in-frame clones, not every one. The data hold about 190,000 clones, with under 85% observed a single time. The sequenced sample consisted of PBMCs. The receptor set was obtained from a woman aged 18-29 years in good health and CMV-seronegative.

This clone was counted only a few times. The rearrangement links TRBV9 to TRBJ2-1; D not resolved. V was pared by 3 bases and J by 6 bases, with 4 bases between. Germline CDR1 is SGDLS and CDR2 is YYNGEE. This CDR3 has 11 amino acids. The CDR3: CASSAFNEQFF. CDR3 in DNA: TGTGCCAGCAGCGCGTTCAATGAGCAGTTCTTC.

The J gene is TRBJ2-5, the V gene TRBV5-1; 12 bases are a match to TRBD2. The J call may be faulty, since TRBJ2-7 better matches the DNA end. The germline V gene has CDR1 SGHRS and CDR2 YFSETQ. CDR3 size: 18 residues. CDR3 nucleotides: TGCGCCAGCAGCTTGGCCCCTCGCGCGACTAGCGGGAGCCGCGAGCAGTACTTC. Amino acid sequence: CASSLAPRATSGSREQYF.

This sequence joins TRBV7-9 and TRBJ1-1, with D uncertain. Germline loops: CDR1 SEHNR, CDR2 FQNEAQ (reference sequence). This CDR3 has 13 amino acids. V lost 6 bases to trimming and J lost 9 bases, with 17 bases between them. Here the CDR3 DNA reads TGTGCCAGCAGTACCTCCACAGTATATAAAGCTTTCTTT. This encodes CASSTSTVYKAFF.

V usage is TRBV19 and J usage is TRBJ1-5, with D perhaps matching TRBD1 (5 bases). The V gene's germline CDR1 is LNHDA and CDR2 SQIVND (reference sequence). The CDR3 is 13 amino acids. V gave up 6 bases and J gave up 0 bases, with 6 bases separating them. In DNA form, the CDR3 reads TGTGCCAGTAGCAGGGATAGCAATCAGCCCCAGCATTTT. This encodes CASSRDSNQPQHF.

The rearrangement uses TRBV28 and TRBJ2-1; D remains ambiguous. The CDR3 is 14 amino acids. The germline V and J ends were trimmed by 2 bases and 5 bases, with 10 bases remaining between them. Germline CDR1 is MDHEN and CDR2 is SYDVKM. CDR3 nucleotide sequence: TGTGCCAGCAGTTTAAGAGGTAATGACAATGAGCAGTTCTTC. Translation: CASSLRGNDNEQFF.

This clone was seen more than once but under ten times. The rearrangement links TRBV18 to TRBJ2-7, with 10 bases lining up with TRBD2. V was clipped by 0 bases and J by 3 bases; unmatched bases: 2. CDR3 length equals 15 residues. Germline CDR1 KGHSH, CDR2 LQKENI. The DNA for the CDR3 is TGTGCCAGCTCACCACCAGCGGGAGGGGACTACGAGCAGTACTTC. Residues: CASSPPAGGDYEQYF.

V gene TRBV7-3 combines with J gene TRBJ1-1, with 9 bases identical to TRBD1. The CDR3 runs to 13 residues. CDR1 and CDR2 (germline): SGHTA, FQGTGA. J lost 7 bases, V lost 5 bases, and 5 bases had no gene match. CDR3 amino acids: CASSRDRAGEAFF. For the CDR3, the DNA is TGTGCCAGCAGCCGGGACAGGGCTGGTGAAGCTTTCTTT.

This clone was detected a few times. This chain links TRBV6-6 with TRBJ2-2, with unresolved D. CDR1 is MNHNY and CDR2 is SVGAGI in the germline V gene (reference sequence). The V and J ends lost 6 bases and 5 bases respectively, with 10 bases between them. This CDR3 is built from 13 residues. The CDR3 sequence: CASSLRGTGELFF. The CDR3 region has the DNA TGTGCCAGCAGCTTACGAGGAACCGGGGAGCTGTTTTTT.

This rearrangement joins TRBV4-2 to TRBJ2-7; 11 nucleotides line up with TRBD2. The V gene's germline CDR1 is LGHNA and CDR2 YNFKEQ. The J segment lost 6 bases and the V segment lost 1 base, leaving 11 bases of the junction unmatched. This CDR3 has 17 residues. CDR3 protein: CASSQGTSGSPAAEQYF. For the CDR3, the DNA is TGTGCCAGCAGCCAAGGGACTAGCGGGTCCCCTGCCGCCGAGCAGTACTTC.

The CDR3 loop reads CASSPDRMNTEAFF. The CDR3 DNA follows: TGTGCCAGCAGCCCCGACAGAATGAACACTGAAGCTTTCTTT. V is TRBV28 and J is TRBJ1-1; possible D gene TRBD1, 5 bases. The V end lost 6 bases, the J end lost 0 bases, and 11 bases lay between the germline ends. The germline CDR1 and CDR2 sequences are MDHEN and SYDVKM. CDR3 length equals 14 residues.

This clone was observed a single time. The chain has TRBV4-1 and TRBJ2-7, with 7 bases identical to TRBD2. Germline CDR1 and CDR2: MGHRA and YSYEKL. V shed 0 bases, J shed 4 bases, and the junction held 12 bases outside the gene matches. The CDR3 spans 17 residues. CDR3 sequence: CASSQEASGYSSYEQYF. The CDR3 DNA follows: TGCGCCAGCAGCCAAGAGGCTAGCGGATACTCTAGTTACGAGCAGTACTTC.

This chain joins TRBV10-3 and TRBJ2-7; 11 bases are shared with TRBD1. The length of the CDR3 is 15 residues. Germline V gene lookup returns CDR1 ENHRY and CDR2 SYGVKD. V lost 8 bases and J lost 0; bases outside the gene matches: 6. CDR3 bases: TGTGCCATCCTCAGGGACAGGGGGGACTCCTACGAGCAGTACTTC. Amino acids: CAILRDRGDSYEQYF.

The chain joins TRBV4-3 to TRBJ1-1; 7 bases align to TRBD1. Germline CDR1 LGHNA, CDR2 YSLEER. Losses at the gene ends were 0 bases for V and 1 base for J; bases not matched to a gene: 2. The CDR3 consists of 15 residues. CDR3 in amino acids: CASSQDKGANTEAFF. The CDR3 DNA is TGCGCCAGCAGCCAAGACAAGGGGGCGAACACTGAAGCTTTCTTT.

This clone was counted between two and nine times. The chain combines TRBV5-1 with TRBJ2-5; the match to TRBD1 covers 9 bases. V lost 4 bases and J lost 4; bases outside the gene matches: 5. The CDR3 runs to 14 residues. The V gene's germline CDR1 is SGHRS and CDR2 YFSETQ. CDR3 sequence (DNA): TGCGCCAGCAGCCCGGGGGGACAGGGAGAGACCCAGTACTTC. Amino acids: CASSPGGQGETQYF.

V usage is TRBV29-1 and J usage is TRBJ1-6; possibly TRBD1 for D (5 bases). This CDR3 comprises 13 residues. The germline V gene has CDR1 SQVTM and CDR2 ANQGSEA. V was pared by 5 bases and J by 7 bases, with 12 bases between. The CDR3 spells CSVTFGGNSPLHF. The CDR3 nucleotides read TGCAGCGTTACCTTTGGGGGGAATTCACCCCTCCACTTT.

In DNA form, the CDR3 reads TGTGCCAGCAGTTACCTCCAGGAAGCTTTCTTT. Translating gives CASSYLQEAFF. The chain uses TRBV6-6 and TRBJ1-1, with D uncertain. V lost 2 bases and J 8 bases, leaving 6 bases between the germline ends. CDR1 is MNHNY and CDR2 is SVGAGI in the germline V gene (reference sequence). The CDR3 is 11 residues long.

The genes are TRBV30 and TRBJ1-1; 8 nucleotides line up with TRBD1. Germline V CDR1 and CDR2: GTSNPN, SVGIG (reference sequence). V lost 3 bases and J lost 2; bases outside the gene matches: 5. The CDR3 consists of 14 residues. CDR3 loop: CAWSGDRGNTEAFF. CDR3 DNA: TGTGCCTGGAGCGGAGACAGGGGCAACACTGAAGCTTTCTTT.

The chain links TRBV25-1 to TRBJ2-5; TRBD2 might be the D (6 bases). Germline CDR1 and CDR2: MGHDK and SYGVNS. The CDR3 consists of 14 residues. The V and J ends lost 0 bases and 5 bases respectively, with 10 bases between them. CDR3 in amino acids: CASSEYVEGETQYF. Here the CDR3 DNA reads TGTGCCAGCAGTGAATATGTGGAGGGGGAGACCCAGTACTTC.

The chain carries TRBV15 and TRBJ2-7; TRBD2 might be the D (6 bases). There are 15 residues in the CDR3. Trimming took off 1 base at V and 0 bases at J, with 10 bases between the two ends. Looked up from germline, CDR1 is LNHNV and CDR2 is YYDKDF (reference sequence). CDR3 sequence reads: CATSRVAGTSYEQYF. CDR3 nucleotides: TGTGCCACCAGCAGAGTTGCGGGGACCTCCTACGAGCAGTACTTC.

To note about this clone: The junction does not match germline at one end; this may be a read error. This chain joins TRBV7-7 and TRBJ2-2; TRBD2 might be the D (5 bases). The CDR3 totals 15 residues. Germline V lookup: CDR1 SSHAT, CDR2 FNYEAQ (reference sequence). The CDR3 here is CASSLEVSGSGELFF. CDR3 nucleotide sequence: TGTGCTAGCAGCTTAGAGGTCTCGGGGAGCGGGGAGCTGTTTTTT. The full variable domain, rest sourced from reference TRBV7-7 and TRBJ2-2, is GAGVSQSPRYKVTKRGQDVTLRCDPISSHATLYWYQQALGQGPEFLTYFNYEAQPDKSGLPSDRFSAERPEGSISTLTIQRTEQRDSAMYRCASSLEVSGSGELFFGEGSRLTVL.

The chain combines TRBV27 with TRBJ2-7; 10 bases line up with TRBD1. Per the germline V gene, CDR1 is MNHEY and CDR2 is SMNVEV (reference sequence). CDR3 length equals 15 residues. J was trimmed by 2 bases and V by 2 bases; bases with no gene match: 3. The CDR3 DNA follows: TGTGCCAGCAGTTTAGGACAGGGGGACCCCTACGAGCAGTACTTC. Amino acids: CASSLGQGDPYEQYF.

The rearrangement uses TRBV7-2 and TRBJ2-5; 7 bases are shared with TRBD2. Germline lookup yields CDR1 SGHTA and CDR2 FQGNSA. Trimming removed 6 bases from V and 4 bases from J; junction bases left unmatched: 2. The CDR3 runs 12 residues. The CDR3 DNA is TGTGCCAGCAGGCGGGGGACAGAGACCCAGTACTTC. This gives the protein CASRRGTETQYF.

In this sample, this clone turned up once. This chain uses TRBV7-2 with TRBJ2-3, with D perhaps matching TRBD2 (5 bases). The CDR3 contains 14 residues. Germline CDR1 SGHTA, CDR2 FQGNSA. V shed 11 bases and J shed 5 bases, with 20 bases lying between them. In DNA, the CDR3 is TGTGCCTCCTTGACCGGAGGACCTTTAGATACGCAGTATTTT. Its protein product is CASLTGGPLDTQYF.

This chain joins TRBV9 and TRBJ1-4; 8 positions agree with TRBD1. The ends lost 4 bases at V and 11 bases at J; junction bases unmatched: 13. In germline, CDR1 is SGDLS, CDR2 YYNGEE. The CDR3 has 15 amino acids. In DNA, the CDR3 is TGTGCCAGCAGCACAATGACAGGGGAAATGGAGAAACTGTTTTTT. This sequence encodes CASSTMTGEMEKLFF.

V gene TRBV28 combines with J gene TRBJ2-3; no reliable D call. With 6 bases removed from V and 3 bases from J, the gap between germline ends came to 13 bases. The CDR3 is made up of 14 amino acids. CDR1 is MDHEN, CDR2 SYDVKM, per germline. CDR3 DNA sequence: TGTGCCAGCAGCCGCGGATTATATACAGATACGCAGTATTTT. Protein: CASSRGLYTDTQYF.

This chain uses TRBV6-1 with TRBJ2-7; 10 bases are shared with TRBD1. This CDR3 has 14 residues. V lost 5 bases to trimming and J lost 3 bases; unmatched junction nucleotides: 4. CDR1 MNHNS and CDR2 SASEGT come from the germline V gene. The CDR3 sequence is CASSMDRGYYEQYF. The CDR3 bases are TGTGCCAGCAGTATGGACAGGGGGTACTACGAGCAGTACTTC.

This clone was counted between two and nine times. The V and J genes are TRBV29-1 and TRBJ2-5, with a tentative D call TRBD2 (5 bases). Germline loops: CDR1 SQVTM, CDR2 ANQGSEA. Trimming cost V 3 bases and J 2 bases, with 13 bases left between them. This CDR3 comprises 14 residues. DNA for the CDR3: TGCAGCGTTGATCCTAGCATTGGTCAAGAGACCCAGTACTTC. It translates to CSVDPSIGQETQYF.

This chain connects TRBV9 to TRBJ2-1, with 8 bases matching TRBD2. Germline V gives CDR1 SGDLS, CDR2 YYNGEE. The V and J ends lost 0 bases and 8 bases, in that order; junction bases with no gene match: 7. This CDR3 has 15 residues. CDR3 bases: TGTGCCAGCAGCGTAGCGGGAGGGCCTATTCATGAGCAGTTCTTC. Translating it yields CASSVAGGPIHEQFF.